These 23 T cell receptor beta chains were all obtained from the same sample, sequenced in a study of blood T cell repertoires in COVID-19. Clones were read by immunoSEQ multiplex PCR, and TCRdb kept only the in-frame ones, dropping some. The sample yields about 90,000 clones, 80% seen once. The sample taken for sequencing was peripheral blood. These receptors were collected from a woman between 65 and 79 years old with acute or convalescent COVID-19.

The chain joins TRBV27 to TRBJ2-7; maybe TRBD1 (6 bases). This CDR3 contains 17 residues. Trimming pared 5 bases from V and 1 base from J, leaving 21 bases between. Germline loops: CDR1 MNHEY, CDR2 SMNVEV (reference sequence). CDR3 in DNA: TGTGCCAGCAGTCTAACCCAGGGGCAGGGGAAATCCTACGAGCAGTACTTC. This gives the protein CASSLTQGQGKSYEQYF.

The chain carries TRBV7-6 and TRBJ2-7; TRBD1 matches 7 bases. V was pared by 5 bases and J by 2 bases, with 9 bases of the junction left unmatched. This CDR3 is built from 15 residues. CDR1 is SGHVS, CDR2 FNYEAQ, per germline. CDR3 sequence (DNA): TGTGCCAGCAGCCCATCAACCGGGACAGCCTACGAGCAGTACTTC. As protein: CASSPSTGTAYEQYF.

CDR3 amino acids: CASRDRGRGEQYF. The CDR3 nucleotides are TGTGCCAGCAGGGACAGGGGGCGAGGCGAGCAGTACTTC. This chain uses TRBV28 with TRBJ2-7; 11 positions agree with TRBD1. Trimming removed 6 bases from V and 6 bases from J; junction bases left unmatched: 4. Germline loops: CDR1 MDHEN, CDR2 SYDVKM. The CDR3 has 13 residues.

The sample holds one count of this clone. The V and J genes are TRBV5-1 and TRBJ1-1; 11 nucleotides line up with TRBD1. The CDR3 totals 14 residues. CDR1 and CDR2 from the germline V gene are SGHRS and YFSETQ. J was trimmed by 6 bases and V by 4 bases; bases with no gene match: 5. CDR3 sequence reads: CASSTGQGGPEAFF. The DNA of the CDR3 is TGCGCCAGCAGCACGGGACAGGGGGGCCCTGAAGCTTTCTTT.

There are a few counts of this clone. The rearrangement joins TRBV3-1 (or the pseudogene TRBV3-2) to TRBJ1-3; 9 bases are shared with TRBD1. The CDR3 consists of 13 residues. V lost 4 bases, J lost 7 bases, and 2 bases stayed unmatched. The germline gives CDR1 LGHDT, CDR2 YNNKEL (reference sequence). Here the CDR3 reads CASSPGQGNTIYF. The CDR3 region has the DNA TGTGCCAGCAGCCCAGGACAGGGGAACACCATATATTTT.

The gene calls are TRBV7-2 and TRBJ1-2; D unresolved. Germline lookup yields CDR1 SGHTA and CDR2 FQGNSA. V gave up 1 base and J gave up 7 bases, with 10 bases separating them. This CDR3 has 13 amino acids. The CDR3 here is CASSLVLSGGYTF. CDR3 DNA sequence: TGTGCCAGCAGCTTAGTACTATCCGGTGGCTACACCTTC. The full variable domain, completed using reference TRBV7-2 and TRBJ1-2, is GAGVSQSPSNKVTEKGKDVELRCDPISGHTALYWYRQSLGQGLEFLIYFQGNSAPDKSGLPSDRFSAERTGGSVSTLTIQRTQQEDSAVYLCASSLVLSGGYTFGSGTRLTVV.

The chain couples TRBV5-1 to TRBJ2-3; 10 bases are a match to TRBD2. The CDR3 is made up of 16 amino acids. Per the germline V gene, CDR1 is SGHRS and CDR2 is YFSETQ. The trim removed 0 bases at V and 2 bases at J, leaving 3 bases unmatched. CDR3 loop: CASSLVAGGFTDTQYF. CDR3 bases: TGCGCCAGCAGCTTGGTAGCGGGGGGATTCACAGATACGCAGTATTTT.

The chain links TRBV7-9 to TRBJ2-1; D possibly corresponds to TRBD2 (6 bases). Trimming stripped 5 bases from V and 7 bases from J, with 9 bases between. The CDR3 is 12 residues long. Germline values: CDR1 SEHNR, CDR2 FQNEAQ (reference sequence). CDR3 sequence reads: CASSGTFNEQFF. In nucleotides, the CDR3 is TGTGCCAGCAGCGGGACTTTTAATGAGCAGTTCTTC. Full variable domain (outside the CDR3, taken from reference TRBV7-9 and TRBJ2-1): DTGVSQNPRHKITKRGQNVTFRCDPISEHNRLYWYRQTLGQGPEFLTYFQNEAQLEKSRLLSDRFSAERPKGSFSTLEIQRTEQGDSAMYLCASSGTFNEQFFGPGTRLTVL.

The chain joins TRBV28 to TRBJ2-7, with D hard to call. Germline values: CDR1 MDHEN, CDR2 SYDVKM. V dropped 7 bases and J dropped 1 base, with 11 bases sitting between them. CDR3 length: 13 amino acids. The CDR3 coding sequence is TGTGCCAGCACCAGGCCGCCATCCTACGAGCAGTACTTC. Translation: CASTRPPSYEQYF.

The rearrangement links TRBV5-5 to TRBJ2-1; 8 bases line up with TRBD2. J was trimmed by 4 bases and V by 0 bases; bases with no gene match: 6. This CDR3 is 16 amino acids long. Germline CDR1 SGHKS, CDR2 YYEKEE (reference sequence). CDR3 in DNA: TGTGCCAGCAGCTTGGCCGCGGGGGGCGCGTACAATGAGCAGTTCTTC. Its protein is CASSLAAGGAYNEQFF.

This chain joins TRBV5-5 and TRBJ2-2, with 9 bases aligning to TRBD1. This CDR3 has 16 residues. Germline V gene data show CDR1 as SGHKS and CDR2 as YYEKEE (reference sequence). Trimming took 3 bases from V and 4 from J; bases not matched to a gene: 7. CDR3 amino acids: CASSSTGGAGTGELFF. The CDR3 DNA follows: TGTGCCAGCAGCTCAACAGGGGGCGCGGGCACCGGGGAGCTGTTTTTT.

The chain uses TRBV28 and TRBJ1-2; the D gene is possibly TRBD1 (6 bases). The germline V gene encodes CDR1 MDHEN and CDR2 SYDVKM. The CDR3 loop spans 12 amino acids. Between the trimmed V and J ends, which lost 7 bases and 6 bases, there was a span of 12 bases. CDR3 loop: CASNNRAHGYTF. The CDR3 bases are TGTGCCAGCAATAACAGGGCCCATGGCTACACCTTC.

The chain combines TRBV19 with TRBJ1-5; 9 bases line up with TRBD1. Germline values: CDR1 LNHDA, CDR2 SQIVND (reference sequence). The CDR3 length is 13 residues. The ends lost 5 bases at V and 11 bases at J; junction bases unmatched: 7. The CDR3 coding sequence is TGTGCCAGTAGTCCCCGACAGGGGGGTGCCCAGCATTTT. Translation: CASSPRQGGAQHF.

This clone was counted between two and nine times. The chain combines TRBV5-4 with TRBJ1-3; D is perhaps TRBD1 (5 bases). Trimming shortened V by 4 bases and J by 4 bases, and 9 bases separated the two germline ends. Germline-derived CDR1 and CDR2 are SGHNT and YYREEE (reference sequence). The CDR3 spans 13 residues. CDR3 sequence reads: CASSQKGGNTIYF. The CDR3 nucleotides are TGTGCCAGCAGCCAGAAGGGGGGAAACACCATATATTTT.

V is TRBV18 and J is TRBJ1-5; unclear D gene. This CDR3 is built from 14 residues. From germline, CDR1 is KGHSH and CDR2 LQKENI. V was clipped by 5 bases and J by 2 bases, with 10 bases between them. CDR3 loop: CASSTRQGNQPQHF. In nucleotides, the CDR3 is TGTGCCAGCTCAACCAGGCAGGGCAATCAGCCCCAGCATTTT.

The CDR3 reads CASSQDLTGGREQFF. CDR3 nucleotide sequence: TGTGCCAGCAGCCAAGATTTGACGGGGGGGCGCGAGCAGTTCTTC. The V call is TRBV3-1 (or the pseudogene TRBV3-2), the J call TRBJ2-1; 8 nucleotides match TRBD2. V lost 0 bases and J lost 10; bases outside the gene matches: 8. This CDR3 has 15 residues. In germline, CDR1 is LGHDT, CDR2 YNNKEL (reference sequence).

V and J are TRBV5-1 and TRBJ2-2, with a tentative D call TRBD2 (5 bases). The CDR3 contains 14 residues. V dropped 6 bases and J dropped 1 base, with 10 bases sitting between them. The germline CDR1 and CDR2 sequences are SGHRS and YFSETQ. The CDR3 DNA sequence: TGCGCCAGCAAGGGAGCAGGGAACACCGGGGAGCTGTTTTTT. Its translation: CASKGAGNTGELFF.

This clone was seen once. The rearrangement links TRBV5-3 to TRBJ2-1; tentative D call: TRBD1 (5 bases). TRBV5-3 is recorded as an ORF, its role being uncertain. CDR3 length: 16 residues. V lost 0 bases, J lost 4 bases, and 14 bases lay in between. In DNA form, the CDR3 reads TGTGCCAGAAGCTTGGGCTCCAGGGCAGGATACAATGAGCAGTTCTTC. Its translation: CARSLGSRAGYNEQFF.

There are a few counts of this clone. The chain recombines TRBV7-9 with TRBJ1-1; D unresolved. The CDR3 is 11 amino acids. Germline V gene data show CDR1 as SEHNR and CDR2 as FQNEAQ (reference sequence). Between the trimmed V and J ends, which lost 4 bases and 6 bases, there was a span of 6 bases. The DNA of the CDR3 is TGTGCCAGCAGCTCGTTTTCTGAAGCTTTCTTT. It specifies CASSSFSEAFF. Full variable domain (outside the CDR3, taken from reference TRBV7-9 and TRBJ1-1): DTGVSQNPRHKITKRGQNVTFRCDPISEHNRLYWYRQTLGQGPEFLTYFQNEAQLEKSRLLSDRFSAERPKGSFSTLEIQRTEQGDSAMYLCASSSFSEAFFGQGTRLTVV.

The sample holds a few counts of this clone. The J gene is TRBJ1-5, the V gene TRBV21-1; TRBD1 is the table's D call and was not checked against the DNA. TRBV21-1 is described as a pseudogene. The CDR3 covers 18 residues. The CDR3 here is CASSVTGTAVYSNQPQHF. CDR3 bases: TGTGCCAGCAGCGTGACCGGGACAGCCGTATATAGCAATCAGCCCCAGCATTTT.

This clone was seen ten or more times. The chain combines TRBV29-1 with TRBJ1-2; D might be TRBD1 (6 bases). Germline V gene data show CDR1 as SQVTM and CDR2 as ANQGSEA. The CDR3 has 12 residues. V lost 3 bases and J 5 bases, leaving 10 bases between the germline ends. The CDR3 region has the DNA TGCAGCGTTGACTCAGGGGTTTATGGCTACACCTTC. Protein product: CSVDSGVYGYTF.

This clone was observed a few times. The chain links TRBV5-1 to TRBJ2-7, with TRBD2 matching over 8 bases. This CDR3 spans 15 amino acids. Germline CDR1 SGHRS, CDR2 YFSETQ. Losses at the gene ends were 3 bases for V and 6 bases for J; bases not matched to a gene: 11. The CDR3 coding sequence is TGCGCCAGCAGCTCATTAGCGGGAATGACGGGCGAGCAGTACTTC. It specifies CASSSLAGMTGEQYF.

This chain links TRBV5-1 with TRBJ2-2; D not resolved. There are 15 residues in the CDR3. CDR1 SGHRS and CDR2 YFSETQ come from the germline V gene. Trimming pared 0 bases from V and 6 bases from J, leaving 12 bases between. CDR3 in amino acids: CASSLDQAFPGELFF. The CDR3, as DNA: TGCGCCAGCAGCTTGGATCAGGCCTTCCCCGGGGAGCTGTTTTTT.